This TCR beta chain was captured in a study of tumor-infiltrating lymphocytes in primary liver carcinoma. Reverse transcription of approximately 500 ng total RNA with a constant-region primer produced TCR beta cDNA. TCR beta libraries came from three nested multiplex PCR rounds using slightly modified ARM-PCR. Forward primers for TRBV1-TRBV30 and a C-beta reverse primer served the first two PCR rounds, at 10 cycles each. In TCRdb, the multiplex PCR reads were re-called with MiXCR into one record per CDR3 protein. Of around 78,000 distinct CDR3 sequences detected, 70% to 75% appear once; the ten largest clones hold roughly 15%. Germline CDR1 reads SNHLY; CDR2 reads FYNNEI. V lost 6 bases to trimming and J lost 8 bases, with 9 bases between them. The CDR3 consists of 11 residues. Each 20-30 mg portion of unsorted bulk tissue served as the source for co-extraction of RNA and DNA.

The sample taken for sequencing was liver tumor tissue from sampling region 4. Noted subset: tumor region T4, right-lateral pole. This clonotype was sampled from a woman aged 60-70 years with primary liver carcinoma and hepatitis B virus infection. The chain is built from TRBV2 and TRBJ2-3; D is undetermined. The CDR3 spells CASRTVCTQYF. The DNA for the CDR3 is TGTGCCAGCAGGACGGTCTGTACGCAGTATTTT.